These T cell receptor beta chains were read from a single sample in a study of blood T cell repertoires in COVID-19. Sequencing was performed with immunoSEQ multiplex PCR; in TCRdb, only in-frame clones are kept and a portion is missing. The sample lists 200,000 to 250,000 clones, about 85% seen once, with approximately 10% in the top ten. Sequencing was carried out using PBMCs or T cells enriched from blood (not recorded which). Source of these receptors: a man younger than 45 who had recovered from COVID-19. CDR3s include the opening cysteine and the closing phenylalanine or tryptophan. Each record gives: V gene, clone size, CDR3 protein. Rows give clone size only sometimes, using once, few, many, or a class for an expanded clone.

TRBV7-8	NA	CASSPRLDSSYNEQFF
TRBV3-1/TRBV3-2	once	CASSQYSSYNEQFF
TRBV6-5	once	CASSRDRKVPDGYTF
TRBV12-2	NA	CASRLVLAGDETQYF
TRBV6-2/TRBV6-3	NA	CASSQSGTGKRNEQFF
TRBV19	NA	CASSTQTWTDPYGYTF
TRBV9	once	CASSADSPKGFSGNTIYF
TRBV28	few	CASSRDRGKVTNEKLFF
TRBV9	NA	CASDRAGVSEAFF
TRBV5-8	NA	CASSPSTVTPHGYTF
TRBV5-8	once	CASSTGSGEETQYF
TRBV5-1	NA	CASSSVGEGTQYF
TRBV10-3	NA	CAISEPEGNEQFF
TRBV9	NA	CASSVGLGQANEKLFF
TRBV7-9	few	CASSLGGGPSSYEQYF
TRBV11-2	NA	CASSSVGVETQYF
TRBV19	NA	CASKRERNTGELFF
TRBV27	NA	CASRDRGRRYEQYF
TRBV29-1	few	CSVVSWVAGGTSSTDTQYF
TRBV7-2	NA	CASTLGQGARADGYTF
TRBV27	NA	CASSFRTGFGYTF
TRBV29-1	NA	CSVVRDWSTGELFF
TRBV28	NA	CASSLWDARGQPQHF
TRBV5-1	NA	CASSPQGNQPQHF
TRBV5-1	NA	CASSPVLAGPYEQYF
TRBV11-3	NA	CASNPEVGIVLYSPLHF
TRBV3-1/TRBV3-2	once	CASSQTEEKLFF
TRBV7-9	NA	CASSRNRYLEAFF
TRBV7-9	NA	CASRLGQGEADTQYF
TRBV7-9	NA	CASSAGDEKLFF
TRBV28	NA	CASSLSSYQPQHF
TRBV7-2	NA	CASSLNPFGEKLFF
TRBV15	NA	CATSRDQGRSEKLFF
TRBV2	NA	CASLSGTDNTGELFF
TRBV24-1	NA	CATRDPGRTEAFF
TRBV5-4	NA	CASSGGSSYNEQFF
TRBV7-9	NA	CASSLQLATTDTQYF
TRBV6-5	NA	CASSYGRLAAQETQYF
TRBV19	NA	CASSTLQYRDRAFF
TRBV24-1	NA	CATSDFGQGTLTNYDGYTF
TRBV10-3	NA	CAISELGGRNHEQYF
TRBV19	NA	CASSPLVGEQYF
TRBV4-2	NA	CASSQRQGGQGDEQFF
TRBV28	few	CASSLGSSGNTIYF
TRBV30	NA	CAWSVGHTIEAFF
TRBV30	NA	CAWTSGGNVGTQYF
TRBV7-9	NA	CATKGVGVNYGYTF
TRBV6-1	NA	CASSEGTSGRADTQYF
TRBV19	once	CASRGGDRVVSNQPQHF
TRBV19	once	CASTLAGDEQFF
TRBV21-1	NA	CASSKVCGDYGYTF
TRBV5-1	NA	CASSEQGNDKNIQYF
TRBV7-8	NA	CASSLWLAGDNEQFF
TRBV7-3	few	CASSLDGGINQPQHF
TRBV19	once	CASSIRRDGYTDTQYF
TRBV7-2	NA	CASSRTSGRADEQFF
TRBV5-6	NA	CASSRRRRGIFTGELFF
TRBV20-1	NA	CSAPRGDEQYF
TRBV7-8	NA	CASSLVGGYQPQHF